These T cell receptor beta chains were read from a single sample in a study of T-cell memory formation after mild COVID-19. MiXCR, run by TCRdb on the 5' RACE reads, gives a single entry per CDR3 protein. This repertoire shows more than 300,000 distinct CDR3 sequences, roughly an eighth found once; its top ten account for 20% to 25%. The sample was PBMCs or a T cell subset sorted from them (not recorded which). The receptors shown here come from a man between 18 and 29 years old who had mild COVID-19 (a few samples of this study predate the infection). Cell type and time point are not known. The CDR3 runs from the conserved cysteine through the conserved F or W. A D gene is named only where the DNA matches it firmly. Not every row has a clone size; where given, it reads once, few, many or a size class.

abundance,v_gene,j_gene,d_gene,CDR3aa,CDR3nt
-,TRBV7-3,TRBJ1-5,-,CASIISGQPQHF,TGTGCCAGCATCATAAGTGGACAGCCCCAGCATTTT
-,TRBV4-3,TRBJ1-2,-,CASSLPDLNGYTF,TGCGCCAGCAGCCTTCCGGATTTGAATGGCTACACCTTC
-,TRBV21-1,TRBJ1-3,-,CASTHEKSSGNTIYF,TGTGCCAGCACACACGAGAAATCCTCTGGAAACACCATATATTTT
-,TRBV29-1,TRBJ1-2,-,CSVVVTDYGYTF,TGCAGCGTTGTTGTGACGGACTATGGCTACACCTTC
-,TRBV4-1,TRBJ1-2,-,CASSPAPLTEPYGYTF,TGCGCCAGCAGCCCCGCCCCATTGACCGAACCCTATGGCTACACCTTC
-,TRBV4-1,TRBJ2-7,-,CASSHLGKSGEQYF,TGCGCCAGCAGCCATTTAGGGAAATCTGGGGAGCAGTACTTC
few,TRBV19,TRBJ2-2,TRBD1,CASSKQGASGELFF,TGTGCCAGTAGTAAGCAGGGGGCGTCCGGGGAGCTGTTTTTT
few,TRBV3-1,TRBJ1-6,-,CASSPVENSPLHF,TGTGCCAGCAGCCCCGTAGAGAATTCACCCCTCCACTTT
few,TRBV12-3/TRBV12-4,TRBJ1-1,TRBD1,CASSLDRDRITEAFF,TGTGCCAGCAGCCTAGACCGGGACAGAATTACTGAAGCTTTCTTT
-,TRBV7-2,TRBJ2-4,-,CASSTFPWEGKNIQYF,TGTGCCAGCAGCACTTTCCCGTGGGAAGGCAAAAACATTCAGTACTTC
-,TRBV11-2,TRBJ2-4,-,CASSLIETPGGRGAKNIQYF,TGTGCCAGCAGCTTAATCGAAACCCCCGGGGGCCGAGGGGCCAAAAACATTCAGTACTTC
many,TRBV20-1,TRBJ2-1,-,CSARVGKIQFF,TGCAGTGCTAGAGTGGGCAAAATCCAGTTCTTC
few,TRBV5-4,TRBJ2-3,TRBD2,CASSSPLAGGTDTQYF,TGTGCCAGCAGCTCCCCACTAGCGGGGGGCACAGATACGCAGTATTTT
many,TRBV5-1,TRBJ2-1,TRBD2,CASSLGGGAINEQFF,TGCGCCAGCAGTCTGGGCGGGGGGGCCATCAATGAGCAGTTCTTC
few,TRBV3-1,TRBJ2-1,TRBD1,CASSQDPRGLGNEQFF,TGTGCCAGCAGCCAAGATCCCAGGGGGCTTGGCAATGAGCAGTTCTTC
-,TRBV29-1,TRBJ1-1,-,CSAKQGHTEAFF,TGCAGCGCAAAACAGGGTCACACTGAAGCTTTCTTT
few,TRBV2,TRBJ2-5,-,CASAWEETQYF,TGTGCCAGCGCGTGGGAAGAGACCCAGTACTTC
few,TRBV5-1,TRBJ2-7,-,CASSLGWGEQYF,TGCGCCAGCAGCTTGGGGTGGGGTGAGCAGTACTTC
once,TRBV7-6,TRBJ2-5,-,CASSLSRGRGETQYF,TGTGCCAGCAGCTTATCGCGGGGACGGGGGGAGACCCAGTACTTC
-,TRBV12-3/TRBV12-4,TRBJ2-1,TRBD2,CASIPSGSGGNEQFF,TGTGCCAGCATACCCTCCGGTAGCGGGGGCAATGAGCAGTTCTTC
few,TRBV7-9,TRBJ2-2,TRBD1,CASSSRDRGVNGELFF,TGTGCCAGCAGCTCACGGGACAGGGGTGTAAACGGGGAGCTGTTTTTT
few,TRBV27,TRBJ2-1,-,CASSFIQGGGYNEQFF,TGTGCCAGCAGTTTCATACAGGGAGGAGGCTACAATGAGCAGTTCTTC
-,TRBV7-2,TRBJ1-4,TRBD1,CASSTSGTDNEKLFF,TGTGCCAGCAGCACTTCCGGGACAGATAATGAAAAACTGTTTTTT
few,TRBV4-3,TRBJ2-5,-,CASSQDRQLGETQYF,TGCGCCAGCAGCCAAGATCGGCAGTTGGGAGAGACCCAGTACTTC
few,TRBV6-5,TRBJ2-1,TRBD1,CASSRPGQGYNEQFF,TGTGCCAGCAGTCGCCCGGGACAGGGATACAATGAGCAGTTCTTC
-,TRBV6-4,TRBJ2-4,-,CASSDSGGIQYF,TGTGCCAGCAGTGACTCGGGCGGCATTCAGTACTTC
few,TRBV3-1,TRBJ2-3,TRBD2,CASSQEQRGGSDTQYF,TGTGCCAGCAGCCAAGAACAGCGGGGGGGAAGCGATACGCAGTATTTT
-,TRBV11-2,TRBJ2-3,-,CASSFRSGLADTQYF,TGTGCCAGCAGCTTTAGATCAGGGCTCGCAGATACGCAGTATTTT
-,TRBV7-8,TRBJ2-5,TRBD1,CASSLGGTGYRVLETQYF,TGTGCCAGCAGCTTAGGGGGGACAGGGTATCGAGTGTTGGAGACCCAGTACTTC
few,TRBV7-3,TRBJ2-1,-,CASSADSGVGKNEQFF,TGTGCCAGCAGCGCAGACTCAGGGGTGGGGAAGAATGAGCAGTTCTTC
once,TRBV7-2,TRBJ2-3,TRBD1,CASSPRTGGVSDTQYF,TGTGCCAGCAGCCCCCGGACAGGGGGTGTCTCAGATACGCAGTATTTT
few,TRBV9,TRBJ2-3,TRBD1,CASSPRGTGDSTDTQYF,TGTGCCAGCAGCCCCCGGGGGACAGGCGATAGCACAGATACGCAGTATTTT
-,TRBV4-1,TRBJ2-7,TRBD1,CASSPDPGTGYEQYF,TGCGCCAGCAGTCCAGATCCCGGGACAGGCTACGAGCAGTACTTC
-,TRBV20-1,TRBJ1-4,-,CSATDSANEKLFF,TGCAGTGCTACTGACAGCGCGAATGAAAAACTGTTTTTT
few,TRBV7-3,TRBJ2-3,TRBD2,CASSEWTSGGALADTQYF,TGTGCCAGCTCCGAATGGACTAGCGGGGGGGCCCTCGCAGATACGCAGTATTTT
many,TRBV6-1,TRBJ1-2,-,CASTLIGGAGGYTF,TGTGCCAGCACCTTAATAGGGGGTGCCGGCGGCTACACCTTC
few,TRBV7-3,TRBJ2-7,TRBD2,CASSLSSGSSYEQYF,TGTGCCAGCAGCTTAAGTAGCGGGAGCTCCTACGAGCAGTACTTC
few,TRBV2,TRBJ2-1,-,CASSDAPAGGEQFF,TGTGCCAGCAGTGACGCCCCGGCCGGAGGTGAGCAGTTCTTC
few,TRBV28,TRBJ2-3,TRBD1,CASSGASAGGDTQYF,TGTGCCAGCAGCGGGGCGTCGGCAGGGGGAGATACGCAGTATTTT
-,TRBV4-3,TRBJ2-1,TRBD2,CASSQDLWTSGGFSYNEQFF,TGCGCCAGCAGCCAAGATCTATGGACTAGCGGGGGTTTCTCCTACAATGAGCAGTTCTTC